A single sample gave rise to the 32 T cell receptor beta chains below, sequenced in a study of T cell responses to AZD1222 COVID-19 vaccine. Data came from immunoSEQ multiplex PCR; TCRdb stores just in-frame clones and leaves some out. The sample yields 200,000 or so clones, over 70% seen once. The sample here was peripheral blood, taken on day 0 of MenACWY control vaccination. These receptors were taken from an adult in good health.

This clone occurred a few times. This chain uses TRBV9 with TRBJ1-2; a possible D gene is TRBD1 (6 bases). Trimming pared 1 base from V and 3 bases from J, leaving 13 bases between. The CDR3 extends over 15 amino acids. Germline V gene data show CDR1 as SGDLS and CDR2 as YYNGEE. The CDR3 is CASSVRDTRDYGYTF. CDR3 DNA sequence: TGTGCCAGCAGCGTAAGGGACACTCGCGACTATGGCTACACCTTC.

This chain joins TRBV27 and TRBJ1-2; no clear D gene. Germline loops: CDR1 MNHEY, CDR2 SMNVEV (reference sequence). Trimming removed 5 bases from V and 4 bases from J, with 11 bases in between. The CDR3 covers 13 residues. The CDR3 region is CASSPRTLYGYTF. The CDR3 bases are TGTGCCAGCAGTCCTCGGACCCTCTATGGCTACACCTTC.

The V gene is TRBV11-2, the J gene TRBJ2-2, with D uncertain. The CDR3 covers 15 residues. The germline CDR1 and CDR2 sequences are SGHAT and FQNNGV. V was clipped by 3 bases and J by 0 bases, with 8 bases between them. DNA of the CDR3: TGTGCCAGCAGCTTGAACCCTACGAACACCGGGGAGCTGTTTTTT. It codes for CASSLNPTNTGELFF.

The chain employs TRBV28 and TRBJ2-2; TRBD2 agrees at 16 bases. Germline V lookup: CDR1 MDHEN, CDR2 SYDVKM. With V trimmed by 5 bases and J by 4 bases, 13 bases remained unmatched. The CDR3 is 20 amino acids. The CDR3 DNA is TGTGCCAGCAGTCCACTCCGGGGGACTAGCGGGAGGGCCGCCACCGGGGAGCTGTTTTTT. The encoded protein is CASSPLRGTSGRAATGELFF.

The chain carries TRBV5-8 and TRBJ1-5; D is possibly TRBD1 (6 bases). The ends were cut back, 0 bases at V and 6 bases at J, with 13 bases in the middle. CDR1 is SGHTS and CDR2 is YDEGEE in the germline V gene. The CDR3 consists of 15 residues. CDR3 bases: TGTGCCAGCAGCTTGGAGGACAGAAGGGGTCAGCCCCAGCATTTT. Amino acids: CASSLEDRRGQPQHF. The full variable domain, in which reference TRBV5-8 and TRBJ1-5 provide the parts outside the CDR3, is EAGVTQSPTHLIKTRGQQATLRCSPISGHTSVYWYQQALGLGLQFLLWYDEGEERNRGNFPPRFSGRQFPNYSSELNVNALELEDSALYLCASSLEDRRGQPQHFGDGTRLSIL.

Of note for this clone: The sample holds other DNA sequences that translate to the same CDR3. The chain couples TRBV5-1 to TRBJ1-6; TRBD1 aligns across 8 bases. Trimming at V came to 7 bases and at J to 8 bases, leaving 8 bases not matched to a gene. There are 14 residues in the CDR3. Germline loops: CDR1 SGHRS, CDR2 YFSETQ. The CDR3 loop reads CASSPGQVDSPLHF. The CDR3 nucleotides are TGCGCCAGCTCGCCGGGACAGGTTGATTCACCCCTCCACTTT.

This clone was detected once. V usage is TRBV5-1 and J usage is TRBJ2-7; D call uncertain. Germline V gene data show CDR1 as SGHRS and CDR2 as YFSETQ. Trimming pared 0 bases from V and 3 bases from J, leaving 10 bases between. The CDR3 is 14 residues long. The CDR3 is CASSLAMSGYEQYF. In nucleotides, the CDR3 is TGCGCCAGCAGCTTGGCCATGTCGGGCTACGAGCAGTACTTC.

This clone was seen only a few times. The chain couples TRBV28 to TRBJ2-7, with 7 bases matching TRBD1. V lost 2 bases and J lost 13; bases outside the gene matches: 5. Germline loops: CDR1 MDHEN, CDR2 SYDVKM. CDR3 length: 11 residues. CDR3 region: CASSLGQDTYF. CDR3 DNA: TGTGCCAGCAGTTTAGGACAGGACACTTACTTC.

The chain recombines TRBV29-1 with TRBJ1-3, with D possibly being TRBD1 (6 bases). V lost 2 bases and J 7 bases, leaving 9 bases between the germline ends. This CDR3 is built from 12 residues. Germline V gene sequence: CDR1 SQVTM, CDR2 ANQGSEA. This CDR3 reads CSVETGLNTIYF. CDR3 DNA: TGCAGCGTTGAAACAGGGCTGAACACCATATATTTT.

V usage is TRBV28 and J usage is TRBJ1-5; TRBD1 matches at 9 bases. Germline lookup yields CDR1 MDHEN and CDR2 SYDVKM. V dropped 6 bases and J dropped 6; count of bases not matched to a gene: 12. The CDR3 covers 16 residues. The CDR3 sequence is CASRRSTGGERQPQHF. The DNA of the CDR3 is TGTGCCAGCAGACGCTCCACAGGGGGCGAACGTCAGCCCCAGCATTTT.

The table lists this clone with a count of one. The chain uses TRBV5-1 and TRBJ2-7, with D possibly being TRBD2 (7 bases). There are 15 residues in the CDR3. Trimming shortened V by 0 bases and J by 7 bases, and 17 bases separated the two germline ends. Germline values: CDR1 SGHRS, CDR2 YFSETQ. The CDR3 DNA sequence: TGCGCCAGCAGCTTGGGTTCGGGGGGCACGGGAGAGCAGTACTTC. As protein: CASSLGSGGTGEQYF.

The genes are TRBV5-1 and TRBJ2-1; 11 bases match TRBD2. Unmatched junction bases numbered 9, after V lost 3 bases and J lost 4 bases. Germline V gene data show CDR1 as SGHRS and CDR2 as YFSETQ. The CDR3 extends over 17 amino acids. DNA of the CDR3: TGCGCCAGCAGCTCGATAGCGGGAGGGACCCATTACAATGAGCAGTTCTTC. Residues: CASSSIAGGTHYNEQFF.

The chain uses TRBV7-3 and TRBJ2-2, with TRBD2 matching 9 bases. Germline CDR1 is SGHTA and CDR2 is FQGTGA. Unmatched junction bases numbered 6, after V lost 2 bases and J lost 2 bases. The CDR3 runs 17 residues. The CDR3 sequence is CASSLVPSGTNTGELFF. In DNA form, the CDR3 reads TGTGCCAGCAGCTTAGTCCCTAGCGGGACTAACACCGGGGAGCTGTTTTTT.

This clone was detected only once. J is TRBJ1-2 and V is TRBV2; 11 bases are shared with TRBD1. The CDR3 runs 17 residues. Germline V gene sequence: CDR1 SNHLY, CDR2 FYNNEI. The junction had 15 bases not matched to a gene; V was cut back by 4 bases and J by 8 bases. CDR3 sequence: CASSVTQIPGQGVGYTF. The CDR3 coding sequence is TGTGCCAGCAGTGTCACTCAAATCCCGGGACAGGGGGTAGGCTACACCTTC.

The chain combines TRBV6-5 with TRBJ1-6; D remains ambiguous. Germline V gene sequence: CDR1 MNHEY, CDR2 SVGAGI. The CDR3 sequence is 14 residues long. V shed 0 bases and J shed 10 bases, with 10 bases lying between them. Written as DNA, the CDR3 is TGTGCCAGCAGTTACTCAAGGGTCTCCTCACCCCTCCACTTT. Translation gives CASSYSRVSSPLHF.

The chain joins TRBV21-1 to TRBJ2-7; no DNA check was done on the table's D call, TRBD2. TRBV21-1 is a pseudogene locus. The CDR3 is made up of 18 amino acids. The CDR3 bases are TGTGCCAGCAGCAAACGAGGGGGGGGCTGCGCACCCGCCTACGAGCAGTACTTC. It is translated as CASSKRGGGCAPAYEQYF.

The genes are TRBV27 and TRBJ1-6; 7 nucleotides align to TRBD1. Looked up from germline, CDR1 is MNHEY and CDR2 is SMNVEV (reference sequence). The junction had 13 bases not matched to a gene; V was cut back by 4 bases and J by 13 bases. The CDR3 loop spans 15 amino acids. The CDR3 reads CASSWSAGGPVPLHF. DNA for the CDR3: TGTGCCAGCAGTTGGTCGGCAGGGGGACCTGTGCCCCTCCACTTT.

The rearrangement joins TRBV7-7 to TRBJ2-5; perhaps TRBD1 as D (7 bases). In germline, CDR1 is SSHAT, CDR2 FNYEAQ (reference sequence). The CDR3 sequence is 15 residues long. The V and J ends lost 6 bases and 2 bases respectively, with 16 bases between them. The CDR3 is CASSPGGTEQETQYF. CDR3 nucleotides: TGTGCCAGCAGTCCCGGAGGGACAGAACAAGAGACCCAGTACTTC.

The rearrangement links TRBV5-4 to TRBJ1-6, with 8 positions matching TRBD1. The ends lost 3 bases at V and 9 bases at J; junction bases unmatched: 14. CDR1 is SGHNT, CDR2 YYREEE, per germline (reference sequence). The CDR3 has 17 residues. The DNA for the CDR3 is TGTGCCAGCAGCTCGAAGGACAGGGCTACGGCAGGTTCACCCCTCCACTTT. Translating gives CASSSKDRATAGSPLHF.

The V call is TRBV25-1, the J call TRBJ2-2; 7 bases are shared with TRBD1. The CDR3 sequence is 12 residues long. J gave up 5 bases and V 7 bases, and 1 base lay outside the gene matches. Germline V gives CDR1 MGHDK, CDR2 SYGVNS. The CDR3 DNA sequence: TGTGCCAGCAACAGGGGAACCGGGGAGCTGTTTTTT. Its protein is CASNRGTGELFF.

V usage is TRBV10-3 and J usage is TRBJ2-3; D might be TRBD1 (6 bases). CDR1 is ENHRY and CDR2 is SYGVKD in the germline V gene. Deletions cut 7 bases from V and 10 bases from J, with 24 bases between. The CDR3 is made up of 15 amino acids. As DNA, the CDR3 is TGTGCCATCACCCAAGGACAACAGGGTTCTTCTGCGCAGTATTTT. This sequence encodes CAITQGQQGSSAQYF.

This clone was seen a handful of times. The chain links TRBV5-1 to TRBJ2-7, with D tentatively TRBD2 (6 bases). CDR3 length: 15 residues. Trimming pared 0 bases from V and 2 bases from J, leaving 12 bases between. The germline gives CDR1 SGHRS, CDR2 YFSETQ. CDR3 sequence (DNA): TGCGCCAGCAGCTTGGCGCCGGGAGAACCCTACGAGCAGTACTTC. Its translation is CASSLAPGEPYEQYF.

This sequence joins TRBV28 and TRBJ2-1; TRBD2 matches 10 bases. V was pared by 6 bases and J by 8 bases, with 7 bases of the junction left unmatched. Germline-derived CDR1 and CDR2 are MDHEN and SYDVKM. The CDR3 is 14 residues long. The CDR3 DNA is TGTGCCAGCAGCTTAGCGGGGGGAGTGGATGAGCAGTTCTTC. It translates to CASSLAGGVDEQFF.

This chain links TRBV4-2 with TRBJ2-2; D is ambiguous. Per germline, CDR1 LGHNA and CDR2 YNFKEQ. The CDR3 runs 14 residues. Between the trimmed V and J ends, which lost 0 bases and 7 bases, there was a span of 9 bases. The chain's CDR3 is CASSQDPLVGELFF. The CDR3 coding sequence is TGTGCCAGCAGCCAAGATCCACTGGTCGGGGAGCTGTTTTTT.

CDR3 sequence (DNA): TGTGCCAGCAGCCAAGGGTCTAAGAGCTACACCTTC. It yields the protein CASSQGSKSYTF. The V gene is TRBV3-1 (or the pseudogene TRBV3-2), the J gene TRBJ1-2; no definite D call. CDR1 and CDR2 from the germline V gene are LGHDT and YNNKEL (reference sequence). The CDR3 has 12 residues. Trimming shortened V by 1 base and J by 9 bases, and 9 bases separated the two germline ends.

The V gene is TRBV5-1, the J gene TRBJ2-4; 7 bases map to TRBD1. The CDR3 sequence is 15 residues long. CDR1 and CDR2 from the germline V gene are SGHRS and YFSETQ. J was trimmed by 1 base and V by 3 bases; bases with no gene match: 4. The DNA of the CDR3 is TGCGCCAGCAGCTCACTAGGGGGCGCCAAAAACATTCAGTACTTC. It is translated as CASSSLGGAKNIQYF.

The chain is built from TRBV11-2 and TRBJ2-6; 7 bases map to TRBD1. The length of the CDR3 is 16 residues. CDR1 SGHAT and CDR2 FQNNGV come from the germline V gene. The trim removed 1 base at V and 2 bases at J, leaving 2 bases unmatched. In DNA, the CDR3 is TGTGCCAGCAGCTTAGGTGGACAGGCTGGGGCCAACGTCCTGACTTTC. Translated: CASSLGGQAGANVLTF.

The chain combines TRBV19 with TRBJ1-4, with 10 bases aligning to TRBD1. After removal of 4 bases from V and 1 base from J, the junction contained 3 bases not matched to a gene. CDR1 LNHDA and CDR2 SQIVND come from the germline V gene (reference sequence). The CDR3 covers 16 residues. CDR3 DNA sequence: TGTGCCAGTAGTAGCGGGACAGGGGTAACTAATGAAAAACTGTTTTTT. Translating it yields CASSSGTGVTNEKLFF.

The chain employs TRBV6-2 or TRBV6-3 and TRBJ1-2, with D perhaps matching TRBD1 (5 bases). This CDR3 is 13 amino acids long. Trimming took 3 bases from V and 13 from J, leaving 18 bases between them. From germline, CDR1 is MNHEY and CDR2 SVGEGT. CDR3 region: CASSYGPTGAFTF. In DNA form, the CDR3 reads TGTGCCAGCAGTTATGGGCCAACTGGGGCATTCACCTTC.

The rearrangement uses TRBV2 and TRBJ1-3; TRBD1 agrees at 8 bases. The V and J ends lost 7 bases and 2 bases, in that order; junction bases with no gene match: 7. The CDR3 totals 15 residues. CDR1 SNHLY and CDR2 FYNNEI come from the germline V gene. This CDR3 is CASTTETGAGNTIYF. The DNA for the CDR3 is TGTGCCAGCACTACCGAGACAGGGGCTGGAAACACCATATATTTT. Full variable domain (missing parts from reference TRBV2 and TRBJ1-3): EPEVTQTPSHQVTQMGQEVILRCVPISNHLYFYWYRQILGQKVEFLVSFYNNEISEKSEIFDDQFSVERPDGSNFTLKIRSTKLEDSAMYFCASTTETGAGNTIYFGEGSWLTVV.

This clone has more than one count but fewer than ten. The genes are TRBV20-1 and TRBJ2-7; 9 nucleotides agree with TRBD2. V gave up 8 bases and J gave up 3 bases; unmatched junction bases: 2. This CDR3 spans 11 amino acids. CDR1 and CDR2 (germline): DFQATT, SNEGSKA (reference sequence). The CDR3 region is CSSTSGYEQYF. The CDR3 bases are TGCAGTTCGACTAGCGGCTACGAGCAGTACTTC.

The rearrangement joins TRBV28 to TRBJ1-5, with a possible D match to TRBD1 (5 bases). This CDR3 comprises 11 residues. The germline gives CDR1 MDHEN, CDR2 SYDVKM. Trimming pared 11 bases from V and 4 bases from J, leaving 9 bases between. The CDR3: CALGVNQPQHF. CDR3 nucleotide sequence: TGTGCCCTAGGGGTAAATCAGCCCCAGCATTTT. The full variable domain, its missing parts supplied by reference TRBV28 and TRBJ1-5, is DVKVTQSSRYLVKRTGEKVFLECVQDMDHENMFWYRQDPGLGLRLIYFSYDVKMKEKGDIPEGYSVSREKKERFSLILESASTNQTSMYLCALGVNQPQHFGDGTRLSIL.